This paragraph covers one TCR beta chain sequence. Its target is unknown. These data are taken from a study of CD8 T cells in ankylosing spondylitis. Study conclusions and caveats: A number of the motif variants had already been described in reactive arthritis synovial fluid and blood. The study identified a TCR beta motif of under ten highly homologous variants that appeared characteristic of ankylosing spondylitis blood.

The CDR3 is 13 amino acids. V trimming: 6 bases; J trimming: 4 bases; junction bases outside the gene matches: 1. In germline, CDR1 is ENHRY, CDR2 SYGVKD. In TCRdb, the 5' RACE reads were re-called with MiXCR into one record per CDR3 protein. The data contain 650,000 to 800,000 distinct CDR3 sequences, around a fifth of them singletons. Sequencing used blood, either unsorted or a sorted T cell fraction (not recorded which). The sequence came from a male donor with ankylosing spondylitis. J is TRBJ1-1 and V is TRBV10-3; 11 positions agree with TRBD1. CDR3 region: CAIRGTGGTEAFF. CDR3 coding DNA: TGTGCCATCAGGGGGACAGGGGGCACTGAAGCTTTCTTT.